This TCR beta chain was captured by sequencing in a study of T cell repertoires in cytomegalovirus infection. TCRdb independently ran MiXCR on the reads; one entry per CDR3 protein. The top ten clones hold about half of a sample with around 570,000 distinct CDR3 sequences, around 40% of them seen once. This CDR3 spans 15 amino acids. CDR1 and CDR2 (germline): MNHNS, SASEGT. With 0 bases removed from V and 3 bases from J, the gap between germline ends came to 8 bases. To note about this clonotype: The antigen is unknown.

V gene TRBV6-1 combines with J gene TRBJ2-2; D is unclear. The clonotype originates from a human donor in good health (CMV status not recorded). Some clones in this sample may be carry-over from other donors' samples. Sample: cultured PBMCs, taken from culture after CMV antigen stimulation. The CDR3 protein is CASSEALEDTGELFF. As DNA, the CDR3 is TGTGCCAGCAGTGAAGCGTTAGAGGACACCGGGGAGCTGTTTTTT.